The entry that follows covers one T cell receptor (beta chain) sequence. Its antigen is as yet unknown. The data belong to a study of cytomegalovirus exposure and HLA in healthy donors. Study-wide points: The investigators catalogued 150 to 200 TCR beta chains as cytomegalovirus-associated.

The PCR employed 60 Vbeta primers together with 13 Jbeta primers. The repertoire was sequenced with immunoSEQ multiplex PCR; TCRdb's copy has only in-frame clones and lacks some. The sample has more than 110,000 clones, about 71% seen once. Germline CDR1 reads SGHDT; CDR2 reads YYEEEE. The ends lost 0 bases at V and 2 bases at J; junction bases unmatched: 7. The CDR3 sequence is 16 residues long. Input material: PBMCs. The rearrangement uses TRBV5-6 and TRBJ2-5; 7 bases fit TRBD1. This clonotype was obtained from a woman aged 55-75 years in good health and CMV-seropositive. The CDR3, as DNA: TGTGCCAGCAGCTTGGGAAGGGGGCGCGTTCAAGAGACCCAGTACTTC. It translates to CASSLGRGRVQETQYF.